This T cell receptor (beta chain) was obtained from a study of T cells expressing NK-cell markers. This CDR3 is built from 14 residues. Study-wide results and caveats: In a group of about 6 donors, dominant NKG2C+ clonotypes represented about 1.0-7.5% of CD8+ T cells. Evidence did not settle whether expanded NKG2C+ T cell clones targeted HCMV. These clonotypes, the leaders elsewhere, also led the CD3+CD56-NKG2C+ fraction in a handful of donors.

For each CDR3 protein, TCRdb gives one entry from its re-call of the 5' RACE reads, without DNA. The sample features about half a million distinct CDR3 sequences, with around 1.4% in its top ten. To note about this clonotype: Antigen unknown.

This TCR derives from a woman aged 50 to 60 in good health. This sequence joins TRBV12-3 or TRBV12-4 and TRBJ2-2; the TCRdb D gene call, TRBD1, has no DNA to confirm it. The sample comprised blood T cells: a sorted CD56 or NKG2C T cell subset, CD4+ or CD8+ T cells, or bulk PBMC T cells (not recorded which). CDR3 sequence reads: CASQVLGTTGELFF.